This paragraph reports one T cell receptor beta chain. The data are from a study of blood T cell repertoires in COVID-19. The overall study: PBMCs, B-cell-depleted T cells, or T cells were the source of the cDNA or gDNA that made up the material.

The CDR3 runs 15 residues. Trimming took off 4 bases at V and 2 bases at J, with 13 bases between the two ends. The V gene's germline CDR1 is SGHDT and CDR2 YYEEEE. Authors' data handling: Amplification of reference gene primers provided the estimated nucleated cell counts. Clones were read by immunoSEQ multiplex PCR, and TCRdb kept only the in-frame ones, dropping some. Clonal size and the V and J genes are those of that table, whereas D and trimming came from the DNA. This table holds approximately 150,000 clones, about 83% found once. The J gene is TRBJ2-1, the V gene TRBV5-6; maybe TRBD2 (6 bases). The TCR sequence derives from a human donor in a cohort sampled during active COVID-19. Input material: peripheral blood. CDR3 in DNA: TGTGCCAGCAGCGTAGGAGGGACGGCCTACAATGAGCAGTTCTTC. This sequence encodes CASSVGGTAYNEQFF.